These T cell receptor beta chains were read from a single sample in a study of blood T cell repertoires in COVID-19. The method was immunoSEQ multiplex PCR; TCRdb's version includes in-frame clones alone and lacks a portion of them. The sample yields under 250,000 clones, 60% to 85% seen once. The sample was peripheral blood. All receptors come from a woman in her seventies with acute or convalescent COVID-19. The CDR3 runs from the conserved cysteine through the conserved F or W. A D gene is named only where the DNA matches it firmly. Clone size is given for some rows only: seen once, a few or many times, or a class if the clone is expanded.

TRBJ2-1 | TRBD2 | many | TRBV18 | TGTGCCAGCTCACCAGTCCTAGCGGGGGGAAATGAGCAGTTCTTC | CASSPVLAGGNEQFF
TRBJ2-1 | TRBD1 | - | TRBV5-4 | TGTGCCAGCAGCTTGGTAGGGGGACAGGACAATGAGCAGTTCTTC | CASSLVGGQDNEQFF
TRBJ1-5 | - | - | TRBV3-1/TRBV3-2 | TGTGCCAGCAGCCCGGGTGGGGGGGACAATCAGCCCCAGCATTTT | CASSPGGGDNQPQHF
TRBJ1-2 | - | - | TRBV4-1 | TGCGCCAGCAGCCAACAGGGTTTTGGCTACACCTTC | CASSQQGFGYTF
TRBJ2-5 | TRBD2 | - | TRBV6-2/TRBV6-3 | TGTGCCAGCAGTGCCGGGACTAGCGGTCAAGAGACCCAGTACTTC | CASSAGTSGQETQYF
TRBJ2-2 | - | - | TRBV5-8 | TGTGCCAGCAGCTTTAGAAACGCCGGGGAGCTGTTTTTT | CASSFRNAGELFF
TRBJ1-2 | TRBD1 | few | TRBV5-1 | TGCGCCAGCAGCCCTAGAACAGGGGGCAGGGACTATGGCTACACCTTC | CASSPRTGGRDYGYTF
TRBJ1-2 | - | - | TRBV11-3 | TGTGCCAGCAGCCTCAACCAGGGGCACTATGGCTACACCTTC | CASSLNQGHYGYTF
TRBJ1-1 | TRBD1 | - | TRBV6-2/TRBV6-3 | TGTGCCAGCAGTTCGAAGGTCCACGGGACAGGCGCTCCGGAAGCTTTCTTT | CASSSKVHGTGAPEAFF
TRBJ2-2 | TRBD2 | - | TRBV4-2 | TGTGCCAGCAGCGACGGGACTAGCGGGTTTAACACCGGGGAGCTGTTTTTT | CASSDGTSGFNTGELFF
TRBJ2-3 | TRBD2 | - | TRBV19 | TGTGCCAGTAGTCCCGGCACTAGCGGGATTCCGTATTTT | CASSPGTSGIPYF
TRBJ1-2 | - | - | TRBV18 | TGTGCCAGCTCACCATCGGCGGGTATCGTTGAGGGCTACACCTTC | CASSPSAGIVEGYTF
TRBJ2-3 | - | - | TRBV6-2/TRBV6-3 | TGTGCCAGCAGTTACCTTTTTGTCAGCACAGATACGCAGTATTTT | CASSYLFVSTDTQYF
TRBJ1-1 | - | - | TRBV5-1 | TGCGCCAGCAGCTTTGCAGGAGGAGGCACTGAAGCTTTCTTT | CASSFAGGGTEAFF
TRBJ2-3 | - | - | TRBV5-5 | TGTGCCAGCAGCCCGGACTCCTCGGATACGCAGTATTTT | CASSPDSSDTQYF
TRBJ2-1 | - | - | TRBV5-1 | TGCGCCAGCAGCTTGGATGGAACAGTCAATGAGCAGTTCTTC | CASSLDGTVNEQFF
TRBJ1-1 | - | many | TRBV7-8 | TGTGCCAGCAGGGGGGGTCGGCAGGTAACTGAAGCTTTCTTT | CASRGGRQVTEAFF
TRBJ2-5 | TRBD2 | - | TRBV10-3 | TGTGCCATCAGTCCCGGGACTAGCATCCAAGAGACCCAGTACTTC | CAISPGTSIQETQYF
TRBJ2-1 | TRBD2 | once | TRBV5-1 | TGCGCCAGCAGTTTGACTAGCGGGGGGACTCCCTACAATGAGCAGTTCTTC | CASSLTSGGTPYNEQFF
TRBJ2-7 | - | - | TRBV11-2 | TGTGCCAGCAGCGAGTGGGACACCGGGTTAGGGCAGTACTTC | CASSEWDTGLGQYF
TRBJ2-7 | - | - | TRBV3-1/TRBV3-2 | TGTGCCAGCAGCCGAGGTCTCGGCGCCTACGAGCAGTACTTC | CASSRGLGAYEQYF
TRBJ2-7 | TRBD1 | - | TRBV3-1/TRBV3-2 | TGTGCCAGCAGCCCCTTCCCCACGACAGGGGGCTACGAGCAGTACTTC | CASSPFPTTGGYEQYF
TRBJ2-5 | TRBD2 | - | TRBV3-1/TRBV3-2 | TGTGCCAGCAGCCAACTGGGGCGGGGGGGACAAGAGACCCAGTACTTC | CASSQLGRGGQETQYF
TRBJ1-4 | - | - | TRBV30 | TGTGCCTGGAGTGTGGTTAAGGGCATTTGGGGAGCAACTAATGAAAAACTGTTTTTT | CAWSVVKGIWGATNEKLFF
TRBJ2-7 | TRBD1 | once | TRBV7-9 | TGTGCCAGCAGCCCCCGGGACAGCCTGTCCTACGAGCAGTACTTC | CASSPRDSLSYEQYF
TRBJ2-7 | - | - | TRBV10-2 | TGCGCCAGCATGGCGGGTACAGGGCCGACCTACGAGCAGTACTTC | CASMAGTGPTYEQYF
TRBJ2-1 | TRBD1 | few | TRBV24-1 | TGTGCCACCAGTGTAGGGGGCACCAGGAATGAGCAGTTCTTC | CATSVGGTRNEQFF
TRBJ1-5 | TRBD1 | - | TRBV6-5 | TGTGCCAGCAGTACGACAGGGGGCTATCAGCCCCAGCATTTT | CASSTTGGYQPQHF
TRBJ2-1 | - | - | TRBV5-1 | TGCGCCAGCAGCCCTCAAGCGGAACCCTCCTACAATGAGCAGTTCTTC | CASSPQAEPSYNEQFF
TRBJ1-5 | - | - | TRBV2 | TGTGCCAGCAGCGTGGACACAACTAATCAGCCCCAGCATTTT | CASSVDTTNQPQHF
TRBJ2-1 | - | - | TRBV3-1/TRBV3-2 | TGTGCCAGCAGCCAAGGACTCCAGGGGTGGAATGAGCAGTTCTTC | CASSQGLQGWNEQFF
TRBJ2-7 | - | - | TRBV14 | TGTGCCAGCAGCCAAGCGCCCGGACTGAAGTCCTACGAGCAGTACTTC | CASSQAPGLKSYEQYF
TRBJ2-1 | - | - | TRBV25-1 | TGTGCCAGCAGTGGTCTAGCGCGCTACAATGAGCAGTTCTTC | CASSGLARYNEQFF
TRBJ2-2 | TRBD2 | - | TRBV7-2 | TGTGCCAGCAGCTCTTCTAGCGGGGACACCGGGGAGCTGTTTTTT | CASSSSSGDTGELFF
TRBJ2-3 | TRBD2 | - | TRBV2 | TGTGCCAGCAGTCCGGGACTAGCGGACACAGATACGCAGTATTTT | CASSPGLADTDTQYF
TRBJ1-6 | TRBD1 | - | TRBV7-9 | TGTGCCAGCAGCGCGGGACAGCGACAGGTGACAGGCTCACCCCTCCACTTT | CASSAGQRQVTGSPLHF
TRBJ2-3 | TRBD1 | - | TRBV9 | TGTGCCAGCAGCTTAGGACAGGGATACACAGATACGCAGTATTTT | CASSLGQGYTDTQYF
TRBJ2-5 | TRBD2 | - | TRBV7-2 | TGTGCCAGCAGCGGTGAACTAGCGGGGGGGCTGGAGACCCAGTACTTC | CASSGELAGGLETQYF
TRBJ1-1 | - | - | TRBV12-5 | TGTGCTAGTGGGTTCAGACAGAACACTGAAGCTTTCTTT | CASGFRQNTEAFF
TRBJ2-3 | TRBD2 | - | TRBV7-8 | TGTGCCAGCAGCTTAAACGGGGGAGGGGGCACAGATACGCAGTATTTT | CASSLNGGGGTDTQYF
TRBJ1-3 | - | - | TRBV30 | TGTGCCTGGAGAGCCCAAAGTTGGGGAAACACCATATATTTT | CAWRAQSWGNTIYF
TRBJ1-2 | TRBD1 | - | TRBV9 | TGTGCCAGCACCAGAATCGGGACAGACAACTATGGCTACACCTTC | CASTRIGTDNYGYTF
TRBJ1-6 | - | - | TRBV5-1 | TGCGCCAGCAGCTTGGACGGCCAGGACTCCTATAATTCACCCCTCCACTTT | CASSLDGQDSYNSPLHF
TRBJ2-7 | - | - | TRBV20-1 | TGCAGTGCTAGAGCTAACGAGCAGTACTTC | CSARANEQYF